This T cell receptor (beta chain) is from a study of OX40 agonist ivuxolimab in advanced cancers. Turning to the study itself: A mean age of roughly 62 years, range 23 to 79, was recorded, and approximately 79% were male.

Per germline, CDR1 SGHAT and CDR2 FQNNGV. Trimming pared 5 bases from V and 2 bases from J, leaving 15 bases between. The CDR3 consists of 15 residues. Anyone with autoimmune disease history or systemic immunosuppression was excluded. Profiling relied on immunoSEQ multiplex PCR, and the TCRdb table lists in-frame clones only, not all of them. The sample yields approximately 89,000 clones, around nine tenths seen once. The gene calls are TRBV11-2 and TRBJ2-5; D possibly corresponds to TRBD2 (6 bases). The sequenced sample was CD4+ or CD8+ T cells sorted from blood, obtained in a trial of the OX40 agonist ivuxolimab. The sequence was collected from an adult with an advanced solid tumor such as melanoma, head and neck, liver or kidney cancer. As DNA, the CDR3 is TGTGCCAGCAGCCCCGGGACTTCCTCTCAAGAGACCCAGTACTTC. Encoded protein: CASSPGTSSQETQYF.